These T cell receptor beta chains were read from a single sample in a study of T cell repertoires in cytomegalovirus infection. In TCRdb, the reads were re-called with MiXCR into one record per CDR3 protein. The sample has approximately 630,000 distinct CDR3 sequences, roughly 24% seen once. The source material was CD8+ T cells from PBMCs. The receptors were gathered from a human donor in good health (CMV status not recorded). Some clones in this sample may be carry-over from other donors' samples. CDR3s include the opening cysteine and the closing phenylalanine or tryptophan. The D gene is left open where the match is weak. Some rows have no size entry. The others give once, few or many, or a class for an expanded clone.

J gene | D gene | clone size | V gene | CDR3 DNA | CDR3 protein
TRBJ2-2 | NA | many | TRBV7-2 | TGTGCCAGCAGGCTGGACTCTTCGAACACCGGGGAGCTGTTTTTT | CASRLDSSNTGELFF
TRBJ2-3 | NA | NA | TRBV7-9 | TGTGCCAGCACCCGTGGGGCTTCTACAGATACGCAGTATTTT | CASTRGASTDTQYF
TRBJ2-5 | NA | few | TRBV28 | TGTGCCAGCGACGACGCCACCCAAGAGACCCAGTACTTC | CASDDATQETQYF
TRBJ1-5 | TRBD1 | few | TRBV19 | TGTGCCAGTAGTAACCCCGGGGGCAGGGGGAGGGATCAGCCCCAGCATTTT | CASSNPGGRGRDQPQHF
TRBJ1-2 | NA | NA | TRBV25-1 | TGTGCCAGCAGTGAATGGGTGGGAAACTATGGCTACACCTTC | CASSEWVGNYGYTF
TRBJ2-1 | TRBD1 | NA | TRBV28 | TGTGCCGGCAGTTTGGACGGGACAGAGTCCTACAATGAGCAGTTCTTC | CAGSLDGTESYNEQFF
TRBJ2-5 | NA | many | TRBV7-7 | TGTGCTAGCAGATCTGGTCGGGGGGCGGAAGAGACCCAGTACTTC | CASRSGRGAEETQYF
TRBJ1-2 | NA | few | TRBV7-8 | TGTGCCAGCAGCTTAATGGGCAGGACAGATGGCTACACCTTC | CASSLMGRTDGYTF
TRBJ1-2 | NA | few | TRBV28 | TGTGCCAGCAGTTTGTACACAGGATCGGGTAATGGCTACACCTTC | CASSLYTGSGNGYTF
TRBJ2-7 | TRBD1 | few | TRBV19 | TGTGCCAGTAGTCCCCGGGACAGTCCAACCTACGAGCAGTACTTC | CASSPRDSPTYEQYF
TRBJ1-1 | NA | few | TRBV28 | TGTGCCAGCAGCTGGAAGGAGAACACTGAAGCTTTCTTT | CASSWKENTEAFF
TRBJ1-5 | NA | NA | TRBV20-1 | TGCAGTGTCAAACCCGGCCCTCCAGACCCGGCCTATCAGCCCCAGCATTTT | CSVKPGPPDPAYQPQHF
TRBJ1-6 | NA | few | TRBV5-4 | TGTGCCAGCAGCTTGCATTCAGGCCCCGGTAATTCACCCCTCCACTTT | CASSLHSGPGNSPLHF
TRBJ2-1 | NA | few | TRBV4-1 | TGCGCCAGCAGCCGGGGACTGGGCAATGAGCAGTTCTTC | CASSRGLGNEQFF
TRBJ1-1 | TRBD1 | few | TRBV19 | TGTGCCAGTAGGGACAGGGGACCGACTGAAGCTTTCTTT | CASRDRGPTEAFF
TRBJ2-1 | NA | NA | TRBV19 | TGTGCCAGTAGTATAGTTCCGGTGGAATACAATGAGCAGTTCTTC | CASSIVPVEYNEQFF
TRBJ2-7 | NA | NA | TRBV29-1 | TGCAGCACCAACGGAACGCCGGACAGCCCCTACGAGCAGTACTTC | CSTNGTPDSPYEQYF
TRBJ2-1 | TRBD2 | NA | TRBV6-2/TRBV6-3 | TGTGCCAGCAGTTACTCGATCCGACTAGCGGGGAATGAGCAGTTCTTC | CASSYSIRLAGNEQFF
TRBJ2-5 | NA | many | TRBV7-3 | TGTGCCAGCAGCGCCCCAGAGGGGGAGACCCAGTACTTC | CASSAPEGETQYF
TRBJ1-6 | TRBD1 | many | TRBV7-2 | TGTGCCAGCAGCGGACAGGGATCGGGGAGTGGTTCACCCCTCCACTTT | CASSGQGSGSGSPLHF
TRBJ2-1 | NA | many | TRBV11-2 | TGTGCCAGCAGCTTATGGGAGGATGAGCAGTTCTTC | CASSLWEDEQFF
TRBJ2-1 | NA | many | TRBV28 | TGTGCCAGCAGTTTTAGTGAGCAGTTCTTC | CASSFSEQFF
TRBJ2-3 | NA | few | TRBV10-3 | TGTGCCAGCGCTGATTTAGATTTGGAACCCACAGATACGCAGTATTTT | CASADLDLEPTDTQYF
TRBJ1-2 | TRBD1 | many | TRBV29-1 | TGCAGCGTAGGGACAGGGGGTCGAGGCTACACCTTC | CSVGTGGRGYTF
TRBJ2-7 | TRBD1 | few | TRBV7-9 | TGTGCCAGCAGCTTAGGACAGGGGCTCTCCTACGAGCAGTACTTC | CASSLGQGLSYEQYF
TRBJ1-4 | NA | NA | TRBV29-1 | TGCAGCGTTGAATCTGGTGTGGCGGAAAAACTGTTTTTT | CSVESGVAEKLFF
TRBJ1-2 | NA | few | TRBV14 | TGTGCCAGCAGCCCCATGGGGGATGGCTACACCTTC | CASSPMGDGYTF
TRBJ2-3 | NA | many | TRBV12-3/TRBV12-4 | TGTGCCAGCAGCCCAAGACAGGATCGAGGAGATACGCAGTATTTT | CASSPRQDRGDTQYF
TRBJ1-2 | NA | NA | TRBV6-6 | TGTGCCAGTGGGGGTGCAGGGGCCAATGGCTACACCTTC | CASGGAGANGYTF
TRBJ2-7 | TRBD1 | NA | TRBV29-1 | TGCAGCGCACGGGACAGGGGTCGTTGGGAGCAGTACTTC | CSARDRGRWEQYF
TRBJ2-3 | NA | many | TRBV6-2/TRBV6-3 | TGTGCCAGCAGTTACTCGAGAATTTCCAATTACGGAAAGCCTAAAGATACGCAGTATTTT | CASSYSRISNYGKPKDTQYF
TRBJ2-6 | NA | many | TRBV7-9 | TGTGCCAGCAGCTTGGAAAGGGCGAAGAGCTCTGGGGCCAACGTCCTGACTTTC | CASSLERAKSSGANVLTF
TRBJ2-5 | TRBD1 | NA | TRBV29-1 | TGCAGCGTTGAGGGACAGGGGGCAAACACAGAGACCCAGTACTTC | CSVEGQGANTETQYF
TRBJ2-1 | NA | NA | TRBV15 | TGTGCCACCAGCTTTCGCGCGGGGAGCTCCTACAATGAGCAGTTCTTC | CATSFRAGSSYNEQFF
TRBJ1-6 | NA | many | TRBV7-6 | TGTGCCAGCAGCTTAAGTCAGGCCTATTCACCCCTCCACTTT | CASSLSQAYSPLHF
TRBJ1-2 | TRBD1 | NA | TRBV4-3 | TGCGCCAGCAGACTCGGGACAGCCTCCACCGACGGCTACACCTTC | CASRLGTASTDGYTF
TRBJ2-2 | NA | many | TRBV7-8 | TGTGCCAGCATAAATTACAGGGCGATGGAGACCGGGGAGCTGTTTTTT | CASINYRAMETGELFF
TRBJ2-5 | NA | NA | TRBV6-2/TRBV6-3 | TGTGCCAGCAGCCCGGCGCCAAAAGAGACCCAGTACTTC | CASSPAPKETQYF
TRBJ1-3 | NA | NA | TRBV14 | TGTGCCAGCAGCCAAGATTATTCAACAGCCTCTGGAAACACCATATATTTT | CASSQDYSTASGNTIYF
TRBJ2-1 | TRBD2 | few | TRBV25-1 | TGTGCCAGCAGTGAATATAGCGGGGGCCTGAATGAGCAGTTCTTC | CASSEYSGGLNEQFF
TRBJ2-1 | NA | NA | TRBV2 | TGTGCCAGCAGGGAATCTCCAGGGAACCCATACAATGAGCAGTTCTTC | CASRESPGNPYNEQFF
TRBJ1-4 | NA | many | TRBV7-2 | TGTGCCAGCAGTGTACAGGGAAAACTGTTTTTT | CASSVQGKLFF
TRBJ2-3 | NA | NA | TRBV2 | TGTGCCGGAGGGACTTCCATCCGCACAGATACGCAGTATTTT | CAGGTSIRTDTQYF
TRBJ2-5 | TRBD1 | NA | TRBV5-1 | TGCGCCAGCAGCTCCGAGGACAGGGGGCGCGTCCCTCAGTACCAAGAGACCCAGTACTTC | CASSSEDRGRVPQYQETQYF
TRBJ2-5 | NA | few | TRBV11-2 | TGTGCCAGCAGCTCCTCCCAGGGAGGCCAAGAGACCCAGTACTTC | CASSSSQGGQETQYF
TRBJ1-1 | NA | NA | TRBV29-1 | TGCAGCGGGATGGGAATGAACACTGAAGCTTTCTTT | CSGMGMNTEAFF